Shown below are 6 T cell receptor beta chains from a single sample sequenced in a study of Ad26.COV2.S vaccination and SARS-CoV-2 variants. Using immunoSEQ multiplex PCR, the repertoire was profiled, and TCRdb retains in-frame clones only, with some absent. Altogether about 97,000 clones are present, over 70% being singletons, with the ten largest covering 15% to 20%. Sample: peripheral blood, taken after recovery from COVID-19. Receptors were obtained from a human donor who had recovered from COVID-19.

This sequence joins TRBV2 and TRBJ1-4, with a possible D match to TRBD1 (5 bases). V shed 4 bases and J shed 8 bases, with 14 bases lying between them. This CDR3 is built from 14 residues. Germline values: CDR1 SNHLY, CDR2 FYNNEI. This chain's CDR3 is CASSGSRVKEKLFF. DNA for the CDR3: TGTGCCAGCAGTGGGTCCAGGGTTAAGGAAAAACTGTTTTTT.

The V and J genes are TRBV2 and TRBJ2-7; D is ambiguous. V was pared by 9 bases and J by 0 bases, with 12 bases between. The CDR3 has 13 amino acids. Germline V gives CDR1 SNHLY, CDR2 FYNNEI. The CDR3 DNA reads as TGTGCCAGTGTGGTTCAGAGCTCCTACGAGCAGTACTTC. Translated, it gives CASVVQSSYEQYF. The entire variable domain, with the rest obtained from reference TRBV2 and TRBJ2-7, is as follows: EPEVTQTPSHQVTQMGQEVILRCVPISNHLYFYWYRQILGQKVEFLVSFYNNEISEKSEIFDDQFSVERPDGSNFTLKIRSTKLEDSAMYFCASVVQSSYEQYFGPGTRLTVT.

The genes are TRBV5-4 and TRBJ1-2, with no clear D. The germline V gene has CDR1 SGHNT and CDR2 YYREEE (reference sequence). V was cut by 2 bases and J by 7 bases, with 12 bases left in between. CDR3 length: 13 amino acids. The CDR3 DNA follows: TGTGCCAGCAGCTTCTCAGAGTTGGGTGGCTACACCTTC. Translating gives CASSFSELGGYTF.

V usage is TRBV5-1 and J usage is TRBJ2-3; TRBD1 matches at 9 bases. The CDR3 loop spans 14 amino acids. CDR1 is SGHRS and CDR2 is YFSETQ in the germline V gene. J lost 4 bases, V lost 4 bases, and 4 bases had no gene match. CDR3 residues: CASSGGQGPDTQYF. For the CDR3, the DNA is TGCGCCAGCAGCGGGGGACAGGGCCCAGATACGCAGTATTTT.

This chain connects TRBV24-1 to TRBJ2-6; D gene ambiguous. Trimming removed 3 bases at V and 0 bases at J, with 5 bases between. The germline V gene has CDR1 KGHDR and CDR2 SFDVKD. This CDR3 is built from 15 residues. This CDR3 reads CATSDHYSGANVLTF. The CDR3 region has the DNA TGTGCCACCAGTGATCACTACTCTGGGGCCAACGTCCTGACTTTC.

The CDR3 sequence: CASSQGPVGGSSGNTIYF. The CDR3 DNA reads as TGCGCCAGCAGCCAAGGGCCTGTCGGGGGGAGCTCTGGAAACACCATATATTTT. The chain carries TRBV4-1 and TRBJ1-3, with TRBD1 as a possible D gene (5 bases). The CDR3 extends over 18 amino acids. Germline-derived CDR1 and CDR2 are MGHRA and YSYEKL. The V and J ends lost 1 base and 0 bases respectively, with 16 bases between them.